These 21 T cell receptor beta chains were all obtained from the same sample, sequenced in a study of blood T cell repertoires in COVID-19. The data were produced by immunoSEQ multiplex PCR, yet TCRdb's version contains in-frame clones alone and is incomplete. Among approximately 190,000 clones listed, over 80% were seen once. The sample was peripheral blood. The receptor source for this set is a woman between 35 and 50 years old with acute or convalescent COVID-19.

J is TRBJ1-4 and V is TRBV6-6, with D perhaps matching TRBD1 (6 bases). V was pared by 5 bases and J by 7 bases, with 11 bases between. The CDR3 contains 13 residues. Germline V CDR1 and CDR2: MNHNY, SVGAGI (reference sequence). CDR3 coding DNA: TGTGCCAGCAGTCTGACAGGCCGTGAAAAACTGTTTTTT. Translation gives CASSLTGREKLFF.

The chain combines TRBV27 with TRBJ2-6; unclear D gene. The CDR3 is 15 residues long. V lost 2 bases, J lost 1 base, and 6 bases lay in between. The germline gives CDR1 MNHEY, CDR2 SMNVEV (reference sequence). The CDR3 bases are TGTGCCAGCAGTTTACGTCTTTCTGGGGCCAACGTCCTGACTTTC. Translated, it gives CASSLRLSGANVLTF.

The chain joins TRBV10-3 to TRBJ2-1, with TRBD1 matching 10 bases. CDR3 length equals 13 residues. J was trimmed by 7 bases and V by 5 bases; bases with no gene match: 2. The germline CDR1 and CDR2 sequences are ENHRY and SYGVKD. CDR3 nucleotides: TGTGCCATCAGTTCGGACAGGGGGAATGAGCAGTTCTTC. Protein product: CAISSDRGNEQFF.

The V call is TRBV10-3, the J call TRBJ1-2; 12 nucleotides match TRBD1. Trimming at V came to 5 bases and at J to 7 bases, leaving 8 bases not matched to a gene. Looked up from germline, CDR1 is ENHRY and CDR2 is SYGVKD. This CDR3 is 15 amino acids long. CDR3 protein: CAISFPGQGAFGYTF. In DNA, the CDR3 is TGTGCCATCAGTTTCCCGGGACAGGGGGCTTTTGGCTACACCTTC.

The J gene is TRBJ2-1, the V gene TRBV3-1 (or the pseudogene TRBV3-2); 9 bases match TRBD2. This CDR3 contains 16 residues. Trimming took 5 bases from V and 5 from J; bases not matched to a gene: 10. Germline CDR1 reads LGHDT; CDR2 reads YNNKEL (reference sequence). Here the CDR3 DNA reads TGTGCCAGCAGCTCCCGGCTTGGACTAGCGCACAATGAGCAGTTCTTC. It encodes CASSSRLGLAHNEQFF.

This clone has only one observation. V gene TRBV11-2 combines with J gene TRBJ2-4; D is perhaps TRBD1 (6 bases). V lost 4 bases to trimming and J lost 0 bases, with 13 bases between them. The CDR3 runs to 16 residues. Germline V gene data show CDR1 as SGHAT and CDR2 as FQNNGV. The CDR3 region is CASSSRTALAKNIQYF. CDR3 coding DNA: TGTGCCAGCAGCTCCCGGACAGCCCTAGCCAAAAACATTCAGTACTTC. Full variable domain (missing parts from reference TRBV11-2 and TRBJ2-4): EAGVAQSPRYKIIEKRQSVAFWCNPISGHATLYWYQQILGQGPKLLIQFQNNGVVDDSQLPKDRFSAERLKGVDSTLKIQPAKLEDSAVYLCASSSRTALAKNIQYFGAGTRLSVL.

V gene TRBV3-1 (or the pseudogene TRBV3-2) combines with J gene TRBJ2-5; D gene uncertain. This CDR3 contains 11 residues. The V gene's germline CDR1 is LGHDT and CDR2 YNNKEL (reference sequence). V dropped 7 bases and J dropped 5 bases, with 8 bases sitting between them. CDR3 nucleotides: TGTGCCAGCACCAGTACGGAGACCCAGTACTTC. Residues: CASTSTETQYF.

CDR3 DNA: TGTGCCAGCAGCTCCCAGGGGGTCGGGGAGCTGTTTTTT. Translation: CASSSQGVGELFF. The chain employs TRBV7-2 and TRBJ2-2, with 7 positions matching TRBD1. The CDR3 is 13 residues long. Germline CDR1 is SGHTA and CDR2 is FQGNSA. V shed 4 bases and J 7 bases; nucleotides not matched to a gene: 3.

This chain links TRBV5-4 with TRBJ2-2, with TRBD2 matching over 9 bases. In germline, CDR1 is SGHNT, CDR2 YYREEE (reference sequence). The CDR3 has 17 residues. The V segment lost 1 base and the J segment 1 base; nucleotides outside the gene matches: 5. The DNA of the CDR3 is TGTGCCAGCAGCTTGTCCCTACTAGCGGGGAACACCGGGGAGCTGTTTTTT. Its translation is CASSLSLLAGNTGELFF.

V and J are TRBV6-5 and TRBJ1-3; 7 nucleotides agree with TRBD1. Germline-derived CDR1 and CDR2 are MNHEY and SVGAGI. V gave up 6 bases and J gave up 4 bases; unmatched junction bases: 6. The CDR3 spans 14 residues. CDR3 nucleotides: TGTGCCAGCAGCCGGACAGGAGCGGGAAACACCATATATTTT. Encoded protein: CASSRTGAGNTIYF.

The chain is built from TRBV28 and TRBJ1-4, with D tentatively TRBD1 (6 bases). The CDR3 runs to 14 residues. The V and J ends lost 5 bases and 5 bases respectively, with 12 bases between them. CDR1 and CDR2 (germline): MDHEN, SYDVKM. CDR3 DNA: TGTGCCAGCAGTCTCCCGGGACAAAATGAAAAACTGTTTTTT. Translation: CASSLPGQNEKLFF.

The chain joins TRBV7-2 to TRBJ2-3; TRBD2 agrees at 9 bases. CDR3 length: 15 residues. From germline, CDR1 is SGHTA and CDR2 FQGNSA. Trimming removed 5 bases from V and 2 bases from J; junction bases left unmatched: 5. In DNA form, the CDR3 reads TGTGCCAGCAGCGTTTTAGCGGGGGTCACAGATACGCAGTATTTT. This gives the protein CASSVLAGVTDTQYF.

The chain couples TRBV18 to TRBJ1-1; 10 bases match TRBD1. The germline V gene encodes CDR1 KGHSH and CDR2 LQKENI. After removal of 1 base from V and 0 bases from J, the junction contained 5 bases not matched to a gene. CDR3 size: 17 residues. DNA of the CDR3: TGTGCCAGCTCACCACTAAGGGACAGGGGTATGAACACTGAAGCTTTCTTT. It codes for CASSPLRDRGMNTEAFF.

The chain links TRBV5-1 to TRBJ2-3; 7 bases align to TRBD2. This CDR3 has 15 residues. V dropped 0 bases and J dropped 4; count of bases not matched to a gene: 5. Germline V gene data show CDR1 as SGHRS and CDR2 as YFSETQ. CDR3 DNA sequence: TGCGCCAGCAGCTTGGATGGCGGGAGCGCAGATACGCAGTATTTT. Its protein is CASSLDGGSADTQYF. Drawing the rest from reference TRBV5-1 and TRBJ2-3, the complete variable domain is KAGVTQTPRYLIKTRGQQVTLSCSPISGHRSVSWYQQTPGQGLQFLFEYFSETQRNKGNFPGRFSGRQFSNSRSEMNVSTLELGDSALYLCASSLDGGSADTQYFGPGTRLTVL.

The gene calls are TRBV19 and TRBJ2-1; 7 bases line up with TRBD2. After removal of 0 bases from V and 4 bases from J, the junction contained 6 bases not matched to a gene. Germline CDR1 reads LNHDA; CDR2 reads SQIVND (reference sequence). The CDR3 has 16 residues. The CDR3 sequence: CASSIDLAGDYNEQFF. In nucleotides, the CDR3 is TGTGCCAGTAGTATAGATCTCGCGGGAGATTACAATGAGCAGTTCTTC.

V usage is TRBV28 and J usage is TRBJ1-5, with D uncertain. The CDR3 length is 15 residues. With 2 bases removed from V and 0 bases from J, the gap between germline ends came to 8 bases. Germline CDR1 and CDR2: MDHEN and SYDVKM. The CDR3, as DNA: TGTGCCAGCAGTTTACGCCGGGGTAGCAATCAGCCCCAGCATTTT. Its translation is CASSLRRGSNQPQHF.

The chain recombines TRBV19 with TRBJ1-1, with D unresolved. CDR1 and CDR2 (germline): LNHDA, SQIVND (reference sequence). The CDR3 is 15 residues long. In DNA, the CDR3 is TGTGCTTCACTCTCTGGGTCCGGGGTTGGCACTGAAGCTTTCTTT. Its translation: CASLSGSGVGTEAFF.

The CDR3 region is CASSELLPETQYF. CDR3 DNA: TGTGCCAGCAGTGAACTCCTCCCAGAGACCCAGTACTTC. V gene TRBV25-1 combines with J gene TRBJ2-5; D gene unclear. Germline V gives CDR1 MGHDK, CDR2 SYGVNS. Between the trimmed V and J ends, which lost 2 bases and 4 bases, there was a span of 8 bases. CDR3 length equals 13 residues.

The V gene is TRBV6-6, the J gene TRBJ2-7, with TRBD2 matching over 7 bases. This CDR3 contains 13 residues. V dropped 7 bases and J dropped 0; count of bases not matched to a gene: 3. Germline loops: CDR1 MNHNY, CDR2 SVGAGI (reference sequence). For the CDR3, the DNA is TGTGCCAGCATGAGCGGGACCTCCTACGAGCAGTACTTC. Amino acids: CASMSGTSYEQYF.

This CDR3 reads CASNREMWAGELFF. In nucleotides, the CDR3 is TGTGCCAGTAATCGGGAAATGTGGGCCGGGGAGCTGTTTTTT. The rearrangement uses TRBV19 and TRBJ2-2, with D tentatively TRBD2 (5 bases). The germline V and J ends were trimmed by 7 bases and 6 bases, with 15 bases remaining between them. Per germline, CDR1 LNHDA and CDR2 SQIVND (reference sequence). This CDR3 has 14 amino acids.

The chain couples TRBV5-1 to TRBJ2-1; D is possibly TRBD1 (6 bases). In germline, CDR1 is SGHRS, CDR2 YFSETQ. The CDR3 is 16 residues long. The V and J ends lost 0 bases and 4 bases respectively, with 14 bases between them. The CDR3 DNA reads TGCGCCAGCAGCTTGGGTCTGGGGGCAGAATACAATGAGCAGTTCTTC. Its protein is CASSLGLGAEYNEQFF.